This passage covers 7 T cell receptor beta chains from one sample sequenced in a study of CD8 T cells in ankylosing spondylitis. TCRdb reprocessed the 5' RACE reads via MiXCR and lists one record per CDR3 protein. Of 10,000 to 15,000 distinct CDR3 sequences in the sample, more than 2.5% are singletons; the top ten hold 7.5% to 9%. Sequenced sample: blood, either unsorted or a sorted T cell fraction (not recorded which). These receptors were obtained from a male donor with ankylosing spondylitis or in good health (not recorded which).

This clonotype was counted ten times or more. This chain joins TRBV9 and TRBJ2-7; maybe TRBD1 (5 bases). The CDR3 totals 13 residues. V lost 5 bases to trimming and J lost 5 bases, with 14 bases between them. Germline V gene data show CDR1 as SGDLS and CDR2 as YYNGEE. CDR3 loop: CASSKSGNDEQYF. CDR3 bases: TGTGCCAGCAGTAAATCAGGGAACGACGAGCAGTACTTC.

Ten or more counts support this clonotype. The chain uses TRBV9 and TRBJ2-1, with D maybe TRBD1 (6 bases). The CDR3 extends over 15 amino acids. From germline, CDR1 is SGDLS and CDR2 YYNGEE. V lost 3 bases, J lost 2 bases, and 12 bases lay in between. The CDR3 DNA reads TGTGCCAGCAGCGCGCAACAGGGCCCCTACAATGAGCAGTTCTTC. It is translated as CASSAQQGPYNEQFF.

Sample share makes this clonotype medium-sized. The chain links TRBV9 to TRBJ2-3; no definite D call. This CDR3 spans 15 amino acids. Germline assignment: CDR1 SGDLS and CDR2 YYNGEE. Trimming pared 4 bases from V and 4 bases from J, leaving 16 bases between. CDR3 sequence: CASSPRSLSSDTQYF. Written as DNA, the CDR3 is TGTGCCAGCAGCCCGCGCTCGCTTTCTTCAGATACGCAGTATTTT.

This clonotype was picked up many times. The V and J genes are TRBV9 and TRBJ2-7; 13 bases agree with TRBD2. Germline V gives CDR1 SGDLS, CDR2 YYNGEE. The V and J ends lost 0 bases and 5 bases, in that order; junction bases with no gene match: 5. This CDR3 region has 16 residues. The CDR3 is CASSVGGTSGVHEQYF. CDR3 coding DNA: TGTGCCAGCAGCGTAGGGGGGACTAGCGGGGTTCACGAGCAGTACTTC.

This clonotype qualifies as medium-sized. The chain employs TRBV9 and TRBJ2-5; no definite D call. CDR1 and CDR2 (germline): SGDLS, YYNGEE. The CDR3 is 13 residues long. V lost 0 bases and J lost 0, with 3 bases in between. The CDR3 region is CASSVVHQETQYF. The CDR3 DNA is TGTGCCAGCAGCGTAGTCCACCAAGAGACCCAGTACTTC. The complete variable domain, with remaining parts taken from reference TRBV9 and TRBJ2-5, reads DSGVTQTPKHLITATGQRVTLRCSPRSGDLSVYWYQQSLDQGLQFLIQYYNGEERAKGNILERFSAQQFPDLHSELNLSSLELGDSALYFCASSVVHQETQYFGPGTRLLVL.

This clonotype has at least ten counts. This sequence joins TRBV9 and TRBJ2-7; 7 bases match TRBD1. The CDR3 extends over 15 amino acids. Trimming at V came to 4 bases and at J to 6 bases, leaving 13 bases not matched to a gene. CDR1 and CDR2 (germline): SGDLS, YYNGEE. CDR3: CASSTGVRGLGEQYF. CDR3 nucleotide sequence: TGTGCCAGCAGCACAGGGGTAAGGGGCCTCGGCGAGCAGTACTTC.

In this sample, this clonotype turned up many times. The rearrangement uses TRBV9 and TRBJ2-1; 10 bases agree with TRBD2. The germline gives CDR1 SGDLS, CDR2 YYNGEE. Trimming cost V 0 bases and J 8 bases; bases outside gene matches: 5. The CDR3 runs to 15 residues. CDR3 sequence (DNA): TGTGCCAGCAGCGTAGCGAGCGGGGGGGCCGATGAGCAGTTCTTC. Translation gives CASSVASGGADEQFF.